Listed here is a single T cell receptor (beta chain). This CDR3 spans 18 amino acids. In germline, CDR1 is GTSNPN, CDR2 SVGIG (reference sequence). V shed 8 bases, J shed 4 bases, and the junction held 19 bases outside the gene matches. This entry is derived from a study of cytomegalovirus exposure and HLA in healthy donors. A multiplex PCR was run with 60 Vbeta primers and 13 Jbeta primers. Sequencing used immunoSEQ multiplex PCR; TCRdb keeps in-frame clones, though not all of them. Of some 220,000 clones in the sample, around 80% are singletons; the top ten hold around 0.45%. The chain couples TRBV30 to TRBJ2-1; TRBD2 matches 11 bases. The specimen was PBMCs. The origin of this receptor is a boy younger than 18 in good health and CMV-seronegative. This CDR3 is CATRPLAGGRVGYNEQFF. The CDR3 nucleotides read TGTGCCACGAGGCCGCTAGCGGGGGGCCGGGTTGGTTACAATGAGCAGTTCTTC. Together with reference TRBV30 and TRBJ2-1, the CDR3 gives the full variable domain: SQTIHQWPATLVQPVGSPLSLECTVEGTSNPNLYWYRQAAGRGLQLLFYSVGIGQISSEVPQNLSASRPQDRQFILSSKKLLLSDSGFYLCATRPLAGGRVGYNEQFFGPGTRLTVL.